Detailed here is one T cell receptor beta chain. What it binds is not known. In every case, the donor was a healthy Caucasian. This record belongs to a study of identical twins. The study's findings and limits: The more abundant beta clonotypes in cord blood had fewer insertions, and memory repertoires did not show this.

cDNA carried unique molecular identifiers, and a universal primer site was added by template switching. TCRdb called the 5' RACE reads again in MiXCR, with one record for every CDR3 protein. Counted here are just under 550,000 distinct CDR3 sequences, approximately 14% occurring once; the ten biggest clones make up nearly 0.45%. Between the trimmed V and J ends, which lost 4 bases and 13 bases, there was a span of 18 bases. Germline lookup yields CDR1 SGHRS and CDR2 YFSETQ. The CDR3 has 13 residues. Another study also made use of these data, one on yellow fever vaccine responses in identical twins.

This sequence joins TRBV5-1 and TRBJ2-4; D unresolved. The specimen sequenced was CD4+ T cells sorted from blood. This clonotype originated in a woman under 30 in good health. The CDR3 DNA reads TGCGCCAGCAGCCTCGACGACCGTGGTAGACAGTACTTC. Its translation is CASSLDDRGRQYF.